This record covers a single T cell receptor (beta chain). The antigen remains undetermined. TCRdb reprocessed the 5' RACE reads and keeps a single row for each CDR3 protein, giving no DNA. The sample spans more than 300,000 distinct CDR3 sequences; the ten largest clones claim 2.5% to 3%. The CDR3 consists of 15 residues. Germline V gene sequence: CDR1 DFQATT, CDR2 SNEGSKA (reference sequence). These data come from a study of monozygotic twins with inflammatory bowel disease. Study-level results: Fewer clonotypes were shared with others by IBD patients than by healthy twins, especially with disease activity.

Sequencing was carried out using blood. The chain carries TRBV20-1 and TRBJ2-3; TCRdb gives TRBD1 as the D gene, but with no DNA this cannot be confirmed. The clonotype comes from a human donor with ulcerative colitis or Crohn's disease, or a healthy co-twin of an affected twin (not recorded which). CDR3 protein: CSAENGGLATDTQYF.